These T cell receptor beta chains were read from a single sample in a study of shared clonotypes between healthy human individuals. Using immunoSEQ multiplex PCR, the repertoire was profiled, and TCRdb retains in-frame clones only, with some absent. In the table there are some 240,000 clones, 65% of which are singletons. Source material: memory CD4+ T cells sorted from blood. The receptors derive from a man aged 30 to 39 in good health. Both conserved end residues are part of each CDR3. Fields, in order: D gene, J gene, V gene, clone size, CDR3 DNA, CDR3 protein. The D gene is left open where the match is weak. Rows give clone size only sometimes, using once, few, many, or a class for an expanded clone.

. TRBJ1-5 TRBV2 . TGTGCCAGCAGCCCGGGGGGAGATCAGCCCCAGCATTTT CASSPGGDQPQHF
. TRBJ1-4 TRBV11-2 once TGTGCCAGCAGCTTAGTAGGGGGGGCCGGGGAAAAACTGTTTTTT CASSLVGGAGEKLFF
. TRBJ1-1 TRBV7-2 . TGTGCCAGCAGCCATCCGAACACTGAAGCTTTCTTT CASSHPNTEAFF
. TRBJ2-2 TRBV10-2 . TGCGCCAGCAGTGATAGGTACAGGGCGAACACCGGGGAGCTGTTTTTT CASSDRYRANTGELFF
TRBD1 TRBJ2-1 TRBV18 once TGTGCCAGCTCACCCAGGGGGCTGGGTGAGCAGTTCTTC CASSPRGLGEQFF
TRBD2 TRBJ2-7 TRBV29-1 . TGCAGCGCTCTAGCGGGAGAAGGCTCCTACGAGCAGTACTTC CSALAGEGSYEQYF
. TRBJ1-1 TRBV30 few TGTGCCTGGAGTGTATGGCCGAACACTGAAGCTTTCTTT CAWSVWPNTEAFF
. TRBJ1-2 TRBV6-5 . TGTGCCAGCAGCCCCGTAGGTAGGGGTTATGGCTACACCTTC CASSPVGRGYGYTF
TRBD1 TRBJ2-7 TRBV5-6 . TGTGCCAGCAGCTTGGGGGGACAGGGCGACGAGCAGTACTTC CASSLGGQGDEQYF
. TRBJ2-2 TRBV6-5 . TGTGCCAGCAGACTCGGACAGTTCGGGGAGCTGTTTTTT CASRLGQFGELFF
TRBD2 TRBJ2-3 TRBV27 . TGTGCCAGCAGTTTATCTAGCGGGAGTCGGTCTGATACGCAGTATTTT CASSLSSGSRSDTQYF
TRBD1 TRBJ2-5 TRBV29-1 . TGCAGCGTTGAGGGGACAGAACAAGAGACCCAGTACTTC CSVEGTEQETQYF
. TRBJ2-5 TRBV7-9 . TGTGCCAGCAGCCAGACTAGACGGCAAGAGACCCAGTACTTC CASSQTRRQETQYF